The 5 T cell receptor beta chains in this list originate from one sample, sequenced in a study of blood T cells in healthy people across ages. With a J-beta primer mix and a sample-barcoded 5' primer, a second PCR ran about 7 to 12 cycles. MiXCR, applied by TCRdb to the 5' RACE reads, yields one record per CDR3 protein. The sample records under 800,000 distinct CDR3 sequences, about 21% being singletons. Specimen: blood. Receptors were obtained from a man in his 70s in good health.

The table lists this clonotype with a few counts. This chain connects TRBV20-1 to TRBJ2-5; 9 bases map to TRBD2. There are 15 residues in the CDR3. Germline lookup yields CDR1 DFQATT and CDR2 SNEGSKA (reference sequence). Trimming removed 3 bases from V and 2 bases from J; junction bases left unmatched: 7. CDR3 amino acids: CSARPGLALQETQYF. For the CDR3, the DNA is TGCAGTGCTAGGCCGGGACTAGCTCTACAAGAGACCCAGTACTTC.

This clonotype was counted a few times. The CDR3 carries no conserved terminal phenylalanine or tryptophan, so it likely arises from a read error. V is TRBV5-1 and J is TRBJ1-1; D possibly corresponds to TRBD1 (6 bases). The CDR3 loop spans 14 amino acids. With 0 bases removed from V and 3 bases from J, the gap between germline ends came to 9 bases. The germline V gene encodes CDR1 SGHRS and CDR2 YFSETQ. CDR3 residues: CASSLEGGYTEAFS. CDR3 nucleotide sequence: TGCGCCAGCAGCTTGGAGGGGGGGTACACTGAAGCTTTCTCT.

In its sample, this clonotype was seen a few times. This chain connects TRBV12-3 or TRBV12-4 to TRBJ1-2; D remains ambiguous. V was clipped by 7 bases and J by 1 base, with 13 bases between them. The CDR3 is made up of 14 amino acids. The CDR3 bases are TGTGCCAGCACCCCCGGGAGGAGTAACTATGGCTACACCTTC. Translation gives CASTPGRSNYGYTF.

The rearrangement links TRBV19 to TRBJ2-3; D possibly matches TRBD1 or TRBD2 (5 bases each). CDR1 and CDR2 (germline): LNHDA, SQIVND (reference sequence). This CDR3 has 15 residues. V shed 3 bases and J shed 2 bases, with 12 bases lying between them. CDR3 bases: TGTGCCAGTAGTATCTACGGGGCCGACACAGATACGCAGTATTTT. It specifies CASSIYGADTDTQYF.

The V call is TRBV20-1, the J call TRBJ2-1; TRBD2 agrees at 8 bases. The CDR3 contains 15 residues. J lost 0 bases, V lost 5 bases, and 6 bases had no gene match. The germline gives CDR1 DFQATT, CDR2 SNEGSKA (reference sequence). The CDR3 region is CSAARSGSSYNEQFF. The CDR3 bases are TGCAGTGCTGCTAGAAGCGGGAGCTCCTACAATGAGCAGTTCTTC.